A selection of T cell receptor beta chains follows, all from one sample in a study of shared clonotypes between healthy human individuals. Data came from immunoSEQ multiplex PCR; TCRdb stores just in-frame clones and leaves some out. The sample records nearly 1,000,000 clones, approximately 80% being singletons. The sample taken for sequencing was memory CD4+ T cells sorted from blood. The receptors were sampled from a man aged 18-30 years in good health. CDR3s include the opening cysteine and the closing phenylalanine or tryptophan. Each record gives: CDR3 DNA, CDR3 protein, D gene, V gene, J gene, CDR3 length, clone size. A D gene is named only where the DNA matches it firmly. Clone size is given for some rows only: seen once, a few or many times, or a class if the clone is expanded.

DNA: TGCGCCAGCAGCTTCGGGCAGGGCAAGCCCTACGAGCAGTACTTC; CDR3: CASSFGQGKPYEQYF; D: NA; V: TRBV5-1; J: TRBJ2-7; length: 15; size: NA
DNA: TGCAGCGTTGATGGTCTAGGGCACCTTAAGGATCGCTACACCTTC; CDR3: CSVDGLGHLKDRYTF; D: NA; V: TRBV29-1; J: TRBJ1-2; length: 15; size: NA
DNA: TGTGCCACCAGCAGAGAGGCTATCGGGTCTGGGGAGCAGTACTTC; CDR3: CATSREAIGSGEQYF; D: NA; V: TRBV15; J: TRBJ2-5; length: 15; size: NA
DNA: TGTGCCAGCAGCGTAGTAGGACAGAGGGGTGAAAAACTGTTTTTT; CDR3: CASSVVGQRGEKLFF; D: NA; V: TRBV9; J: TRBJ1-4; length: 15; size: NA
DNA: TGCGCCAGCTCCACAGGGGATGGAAACACCATATATTTT; CDR3: CASSTGDGNTIYF; D: TRBD1; V: TRBV5-1; J: TRBJ1-3; length: 13; size: NA
DNA: TGTGCCAGCAGTTACTCGGTAGAGGGGGCTGGAAACACCATATATTTT; CDR3: CASSYSVEGAGNTIYF; D: NA; V: TRBV6-6; J: TRBJ1-3; length: 16; size: NA
DNA: TGTGCCATCAGTGGGGGACTAGCGGGGGGAAATACGCAGTATTTT; CDR3: CAISGGLAGGNTQYF; D: TRBD2; V: TRBV10-3; J: TRBJ2-3; length: 15; size: NA
DNA: TGTGCCATAGGACTCCCCCGGAAGGCTAACTATGGCTACACCTTC; CDR3: CAIGLPRKANYGYTF; D: NA; V: TRBV2; J: TRBJ1-2; length: 15; size: NA
DNA: TGTGCCAGCAGCTTAGATTTTTATACAGGGGACTACGAGCAGTACTTC; CDR3: CASSLDFYTGDYEQYF; D: TRBD1; V: TRBV11-2; J: TRBJ2-7; length: 16; size: NA
DNA: TGTGCCACCAGCAGAGAAACAAGGAACACAGATACGCAGTATTTT; CDR3: CATSRETRNTDTQYF; D: NA; V: TRBV15; J: TRBJ2-3; length: 15; size: NA
DNA: TGTGCCAGTAGTTCCGACTGGAAAAAACTGTTTTTT; CDR3: CASSSDWKKLFF; D: NA; V: TRBV19; J: TRBJ1-4; length: 12; size: NA
DNA: TGTGCCAGCTCACCAGACACACAAGAGACCCAGTACTTC; CDR3: CASSPDTQETQYF; D: NA; V: TRBV18; J: TRBJ2-5; length: 13; size: NA
DNA: TGCGCCAGCAGCCAGATGGGGGCAGCGGGAGTAGGGGAGCTGTTTTTT; CDR3: CASSQMGAAGVGELFF; D: TRBD2; V: TRBV4-1; J: TRBJ2-2; length: 16; size: NA
DNA: TGTGCCAGCAGCGGAGTGCGGGTTCGGGACATTCAGTACTTC; CDR3: CASSGVRVRDIQYF; D: NA; V: TRBV7-2; J: TRBJ2-4; length: 14; size: many
DNA: TGTGCCAGCAGTTCAACTCGGACCGGGACCCCGGGGGCAGCAAGGGAGACCCAGTACTTC; CDR3: CASSSTRTGTPGAARETQYF; D: NA; V: TRBV27; J: TRBJ2-5; length: 20; size: NA
DNA: TGTGCCAGCAGCGATCGCACAGATACGCAGTATTTT; CDR3: CASSDRTDTQYF; D: NA; V: TRBV9; J: TRBJ2-3; length: 12; size: NA
DNA: TGTGCCAGCAGCCTGCCCGGGACAGAGATTACCGGGGAGCTGTTTTTT; CDR3: CASSLPGTEITGELFF; D: TRBD1; V: TRBV7-2; J: TRBJ2-2; length: 16; size: NA
DNA: TGTGCCAGCAGCCTGTCGACAGGGTGCAAAGGAAACACCATATATTTT; CDR3: CASSLSTGCKGNTIYF; D: TRBD1; V: TRBV11-3; J: TRBJ1-3; length: 16; size: NA
DNA: TGTGCCACCCAACTCGGACAGGGTGTCACTGAAGCTTTCTTT; CDR3: CATQLGQGVTEAFF; D: TRBD1; V: TRBV27; J: TRBJ1-1; length: 14; size: NA
DNA: TGTGCCAGCAGCGTAGGGGCTAGCAACCCTATAACAGATACGCAGTATTTT; CDR3: CASSVGASNPITDTQYF; D: NA; V: TRBV9; J: TRBJ2-3; length: 17; size: NA
DNA: TGTGCCAGCAGCTTAGGTTCCCCTCAGCCCCAGCATTTT; CDR3: CASSLGSPQPQHF; D: NA; V: TRBV7-9; J: TRBJ1-5; length: 13; size: few
DNA: TGTGCCAGCAGCTTTCGGACAGGGGTTACCGGGGAGCTGTTTTTT; CDR3: CASSFRTGVTGELFF; D: TRBD1; V: TRBV5-4; J: TRBJ2-2; length: 15; size: NA